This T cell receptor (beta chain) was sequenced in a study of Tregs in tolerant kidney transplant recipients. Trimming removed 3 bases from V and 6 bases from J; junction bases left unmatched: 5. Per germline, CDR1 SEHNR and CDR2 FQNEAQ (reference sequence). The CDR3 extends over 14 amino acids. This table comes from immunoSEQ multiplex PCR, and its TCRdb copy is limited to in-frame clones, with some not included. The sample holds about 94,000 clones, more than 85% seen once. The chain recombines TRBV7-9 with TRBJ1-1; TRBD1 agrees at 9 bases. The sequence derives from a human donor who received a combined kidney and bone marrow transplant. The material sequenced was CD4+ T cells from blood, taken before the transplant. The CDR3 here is CASSFRDRVAEAFF. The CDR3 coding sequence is TGTGCCAGCAGCTTCCGGGACAGGGTCGCTGAAGCTTTCTTT.